The subject of this entry is one TCR beta chain. The data were obtained in a study of blood T cell repertoires in COVID-19. Looking at the study overall: Sites in the United States, Italy and Spain provided acute and convalescent COVID-19 samples. T cells, B-cell-depleted T cells, or PBMCs provided the cDNA or gDNA that served as material.

CDR1 and CDR2 (germline): SGDLS, YYNGEE. The CDR3 has 16 residues. Trimming left V 1 base short and J 1 base short, with 14 bases between. Original data processing: Scientists estimated how many nucleated cells there were by amplifying reference gene primers. Data came from immunoSEQ multiplex PCR; TCRdb stores just in-frame clones and leaves some out. The V and J calls and the clone size are those of that table, but D and trimming were determined from the DNA. The sample carries 120,000 to 150,000 clones, about four fifths recorded once. The sample comprised peripheral blood. This chain connects TRBV9 to TRBJ1-1, with D tentatively TRBD1 (6 bases). The receptor was isolated from a human donor in a cohort sampled during active COVID-19. The CDR3 DNA reads as TGTGCCAGCAGCGTAAGTGACAGGAGGAAGAACACTGAAGCTTTCTTT. Amino acids: CASSVSDRRKNTEAFF.